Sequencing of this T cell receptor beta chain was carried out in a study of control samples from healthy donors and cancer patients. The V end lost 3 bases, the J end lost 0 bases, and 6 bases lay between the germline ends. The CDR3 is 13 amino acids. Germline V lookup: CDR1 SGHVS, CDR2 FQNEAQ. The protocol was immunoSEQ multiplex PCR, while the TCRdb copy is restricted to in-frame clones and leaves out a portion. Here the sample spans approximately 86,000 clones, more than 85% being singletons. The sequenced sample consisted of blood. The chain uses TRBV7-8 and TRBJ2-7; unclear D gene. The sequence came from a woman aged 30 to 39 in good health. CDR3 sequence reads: CASSLQPSYEQYF. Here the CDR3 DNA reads TGTGCCAGCAGCTTGCAGCCCTCCTACGAGCAGTACTTC.